This T cell receptor (beta chain) was observed in a study of T cell changes during pregnancy in multiple sclerosis. The table came from immunoSEQ multiplex PCR; TCRdb's copy has only in-frame clones and leaves some out. The table shows about 48,000 clones, with 94% occurring only once. From germline, CDR1 is SGHRS and CDR2 YFSETQ. J lost 3 bases, V lost 4 bases, and 5 bases had no gene match. This CDR3 has 17 amino acids. Specimen: CD4+ T cells from peripheral blood mononuclear cells, collected in the first trimester of pregnancy. This chain joins TRBV5-1 and TRBJ2-3; 16 bases line up with TRBD2. The clonotype originates from a female donor with multiple sclerosis, enrolled in a pregnancy study. CDR3 DNA: TGCGCCAGCAGCCCGGGACTAGCGGGGGGGCGGACAGATACGCAGTATTTT. It encodes CASSPGLAGGRTDTQYF.